This T cell receptor beta chain comes out of a study of blood T cells in healthy people across ages. The overall study: Template switching captured about one barcoded beta molecule per two T cells.

On this clonotype itself: Its antigen is as yet unknown. Since the CDR3 does not end with the conserved phenylalanine or tryptophan, this likely comes from a read error. Because the CDR3's place on the DNA is in doubt, the DNA is left out and the CDR3 is given as listed by TCRdb.

For the second PCR, which ran for about 6 to 11 cycles, a sample-barcoded 5' primer and a J-beta primer mix were used. Every cDNA was tagged by a template-switch adaptor with 12 random nucleotides. Via MiXCR, TCRdb re-called the 5' RACE reads, giving one row per CDR3 protein. The profile shows about 1.1 million distinct CDR3 sequences, more than 30% of them singletons. Germline V gives CDR1 SGHTA, CDR2 FQGNSA. The CDR3 is 14 residues long, counting both termini. Study results and limitations: CMV status of donors was not determined, possibly confounding expanded clonotype changes. Older age coincided with a roughly linear decline in TCR beta diversity per million T cells.

This receptor was identified in a man between 18 and 35 years old in good health. V is TRBV7-2 and J is TRBJ2-1; TRBD2 is taken as the D call from the table, unchecked against the DNA. The sequencing sample was made of blood. The CDR3 reads CASSLRSGPYTFGS.